The 26 T cell receptor beta chains in this list originate from one sample, sequenced in a study of STAT5B mutations in CD4+ large granular lymphocyte leukemia. Clones were read by immunoSEQ multiplex PCR, and TCRdb kept only the in-frame ones, dropping some. The sample has tens of thousands of clones, under 85% seen once. The source material was CD4+ T cells from blood buffy coats. All receptors come from a human donor in good health.

V is TRBV15 and J is TRBJ2-7; D is undetermined. The CDR3 length is 12 residues. V gave up 0 bases and J gave up 2 bases, with 2 bases separating them. Per germline, CDR1 LNHNV and CDR2 YYDKDF (reference sequence). Written as DNA, the CDR3 is TGTGCCACCAGCAGAGACACCTACGAGCAGTACTTC. This encodes CATSRDTYEQYF. The full variable domain, in which reference TRBV15 and TRBJ2-7 provide the parts outside the CDR3, is DAMVIQNPRYQVTQFGKPVTLSCSQTLNHNVMYWYQQKSSQAPKLLFHYYDKDFNNEADTPDNFQSRRPNTSFCFLDIRSPGLGDTAMYLCATSRDTYEQYFGPGTRLTVT.

This clone was observed once. This sequence joins TRBV27 and TRBJ2-7, with 7 positions matching TRBD1. The CDR3 sequence is 15 residues long. The V gene end was trimmed by 5 bases and the J gene end by 3 bases; junction bases not matched to a gene: 10. Germline CDR1 MNHEY, CDR2 SMNVEV (reference sequence). The CDR3 sequence is CASSTPDRPSYEQYF. The CDR3 DNA reads TGTGCCAGCAGTACCCCGGACAGGCCTAGCTACGAGCAGTACTTC.

This chain's CDR3 is CASRGGVSTDTQYF. Written as DNA, the CDR3 is TGTGCCAGTAGAGGCGGGGTTAGCACAGATACGCAGTATTTT. V usage is TRBV19 and J usage is TRBJ2-3; D is perhaps TRBD2 (6 bases). Germline V gives CDR1 LNHDA, CDR2 SQIVND (reference sequence). This CDR3 contains 14 residues. Deletions cut 6 bases from V and 0 bases from J, with 10 bases between.

This clone came up a few times. The J gene is TRBJ1-6, the V gene TRBV30; D gene uncertain. CDR1 is GTSNPN and CDR2 is SVGIG in the germline V gene (reference sequence). CDR3 size: 15 residues. Trimming stripped 0 bases from V and 6 bases from J, with 12 bases between. The CDR3 loop reads CAWSVRPGVNSPLHF. In DNA form, the CDR3 reads TGTGCCTGGAGTGTACGGCCTGGAGTTAATTCACCCCTCCACTTT.

This clone is a singleton in its sample. J is TRBJ2-5 and V is TRBV2, with 7 bases fitting TRBD1. Germline CDR1 reads SNHLY; CDR2 reads FYNNEI. CDR3 length equals 16 residues. V trimming: 7 bases; J trimming: 1 base; junction bases outside the gene matches: 12. CDR3 region: CASNLGQMGFQETQYF. The CDR3 region has the DNA TGTGCCAGCAACCTGGGACAGATGGGGTTCCAAGAGACCCAGTACTTC.

CDR3 loop: CASSPRGGRGEETQYF. In DNA form, the CDR3 reads TGCGCCAGCAGCCCTCGTGGGGGCCGAGGGGAAGAGACCCAGTACTTC. The V call is TRBV4-1, the J call TRBJ2-5; perhaps TRBD1 as D (6 bases). V lost 4 bases and J 3 bases, leaving 18 bases between the germline ends. CDR3 length equals 16 residues. CDR1 is MGHRA, CDR2 YSYEKL, per germline.

The rearrangement joins TRBV7-2 to TRBJ2-7; TRBD2 agrees at 12 bases. J was trimmed by 1 base and V by 3 bases; bases with no gene match: 7. The CDR3 runs to 17 residues. Germline CDR1 reads SGHTA; CDR2 reads FQGNSA. The CDR3 reads CASSFPSTSGGSYEQYF. CDR3 nucleotide sequence: TGTGCCAGCAGCTTTCCCTCGACTAGCGGGGGATCCTACGAGCAGTACTTC.

The chain joins TRBV5-3 to TRBJ2-7; 14 bases line up with TRBD2. TRBV5-3 is classed as an ORF, of uncertain function. J gave up 1 base and V 3 bases, and 3 bases lay outside the gene matches. The CDR3 loop spans 16 amino acids. In DNA, the CDR3 is TGTGCCAGAAGCTGTGGACTAGCGGGAGGATCCTACGAGCAGTACTTC. This translates into CARSCGLAGGSYEQYF.

This chain connects TRBV9 to TRBJ2-2; TRBD1 agrees at 9 bases. This CDR3 is built from 16 residues. After removal of 4 bases from V and 7 bases from J, the junction contained 11 bases not matched to a gene. From germline, CDR1 is SGDLS and CDR2 YYNGEE. This chain's CDR3 is CASSPPPQGAGGELFF. For the CDR3, the DNA is TGTGCCAGCAGCCCACCTCCACAGGGGGCGGGCGGGGAGCTGTTTTTT.

The rearrangement uses TRBV30 and TRBJ2-7, with D perhaps TRBD1 (5 bases). CDR1 and CDR2 from the germline V gene are GTSNPN and SVGIG (reference sequence). This CDR3 region has 11 residues. Trimming pared 4 bases from V and 4 bases from J, leaving 8 bases between. CDR3 region: CAWKAGYEQYF. CDR3 sequence (DNA): TGTGCCTGGAAAGCAGGGTACGAGCAGTACTTC.

The count of this clone is one. The CDR3 region has the DNA TGTGCCACCAGTGGGGCTTCCGGACAGGGGTTCCAAGAGACCCAGTACTTC. Protein sequence: CATSGASGQGFQETQYF. The chain carries TRBV15 and TRBJ2-5; 9 bases align to TRBD1. Germline CDR1 reads LNHNV; CDR2 reads YYDKDF (reference sequence). J gave up 1 base and V 6 bases, and 12 bases lay outside the gene matches. This CDR3 is built from 17 residues.

This clone was seen only a few times. The J gene is TRBJ2-1, the V gene TRBV19; 8 nucleotides line up with TRBD1. In germline, CDR1 is LNHDA, CDR2 SQIVND (reference sequence). The CDR3 length is 15 residues. The J segment lost 9 bases and the V segment lost 1 base, leaving 8 bases of the junction unmatched. The CDR3 region has the DNA TGTGCCAGTAGTATAGGCCAGGGGGCCTTCGGTGAGCAGTTCTTC. Translating it yields CASSIGQGAFGEQFF.

The J gene is TRBJ2-3, the V gene TRBV5-6, with 10 bases fitting TRBD1. Germline loops: CDR1 SGHDT, CDR2 YYEEEE. V trimming: 4 bases; J trimming: 5 bases; junction bases outside the gene matches: 7. This CDR3 contains 15 residues. This CDR3 is CASSEDRGLGDTQYF. The CDR3, as DNA: TGTGCCAGCAGCGAGGACAGGGGGTTGGGAGATACGCAGTATTTT.

This chain uses TRBV5-6 with TRBJ2-5; D not certain. Germline loops: CDR1 SGHDT, CDR2 YYEEEE. CDR3 length: 15 residues. Trimming stripped 4 bases from V and 9 bases from J, with 22 bases between. CDR3 in DNA: TGTGCCAGCAGCCCCCGCGCGCGAGATCGTGTGGCCCAGTACTTC. Protein: CASSPRARDRVAQYF.

This chain uses TRBV2 with TRBJ1-3; D not certain. This CDR3 contains 14 residues. Trimming cost V 2 bases and J 0 bases, with 5 bases left between them. Germline CDR1 SNHLY, CDR2 FYNNEI. The CDR3 is CASSEPRSGNTIYF. CDR3 nucleotides: TGTGCCAGCAGTGAACCCCGCTCTGGAAACACCATATATTTT.

The V call is TRBV7-2, the J call TRBJ2-3; TRBD2 agrees at 13 bases. CDR1 and CDR2 (germline): SGHTA, FQGNSA. This CDR3 spans 17 amino acids. Unmatched junction bases numbered 6, after V lost 1 base and J lost 5 bases. DNA of the CDR3: TGTGCCAGCAGCTTAGTAGGACTAGCGGGGGTGGGAGATACGCAGTATTTT. This encodes CASSLVGLAGVGDTQYF.

The CDR3 sequence: CASSQWTVLLSSEQYF. The CDR3 nucleotides are TGTGCCAGCAGCCAATGGACAGTACTCCTTTCTTCCGAGCAGTACTTC. The gene calls are TRBV14 and TRBJ2-7; D perhaps matches TRBD1 (6 bases). This CDR3 contains 16 residues. In germline, CDR1 is SGHDN, CDR2 FVKESK. Deletions cut 2 bases from V and 6 bases from J, with 20 bases between. Together with reference TRBV14 and TRBJ2-7, the CDR3 gives the full variable domain: EAGVTQFPSHSVIEKGQTVTLRCDPISGHDNLYWYRRVMGKEIKFLLHFVKESKQDESGMPNNRFLAERTGGTYSTLKVQPAELEDSGVYFCASSQWTVLLSSEQYFGPGTRLTVT.

The V call is TRBV7-9, the J call TRBJ2-2, with TRBD1 matching over 9 bases. This CDR3 contains 17 residues. With 2 bases clipped from V and 2 bases from J, the junction kept 6 bases outside the gene matches. Germline V lookup: CDR1 SEHNR, CDR2 FQNEAQ (reference sequence). The CDR3 protein is CASSLSPTGGNTGELFF. For the CDR3, the DNA is TGTGCCAGCAGCTTATCCCCGACAGGGGGAAACACCGGGGAGCTGTTTTTT.

The CDR3 DNA reads TGTGCCAGCAGCTTGCAGGGGACATTCCACGAGCAGTACTTC. As protein: CASSLQGTFHEQYF. The rearrangement joins TRBV5-4 to TRBJ2-5; D is possibly TRBD1 (6 bases). The end of the DNA is better explained by TRBJ2-7, so the J call may be wrong. The CDR3 runs 14 residues. Looked up from germline, CDR1 is SGHNT and CDR2 is YYREEE (reference sequence).

This chain connects TRBV10-3 to TRBJ2-3, with a weak D call TRBD2 (6 bases). Germline V lookup: CDR1 ENHRY, CDR2 SYGVKD. Trimming removed 8 bases at V and 0 bases at J, with 15 bases between. This CDR3 is built from 15 residues. CDR3 loop: CAIGKGLKSTDTQYF. CDR3 nucleotides: TGTGCCATCGGTAAGGGACTCAAAAGCACAGATACGCAGTATTTT.

The J gene is TRBJ2-3, the V gene TRBV7-9; D remains ambiguous. Looked up from germline, CDR1 is SEHNR and CDR2 is FQNEAQ (reference sequence). V was cut by 3 bases and J by 5 bases, with 9 bases left in between. This CDR3 spans 13 amino acids. The CDR3 DNA follows: TGTGCCAGCAGCTTCCTAGGCGTAGATACGCAGTATTTT. Amino acid sequence: CASSFLGVDTQYF.

This clone appeared once. The chain links TRBV25-1 to TRBJ2-7; 8 bases align to TRBD2. V dropped 6 bases and J dropped 7; count of bases not matched to a gene: 11. The CDR3 sequence is 14 residues long. Germline V gives CDR1 MGHDK, CDR2 SYGVNS. CDR3 sequence reads: CASRSGSRQGEQYF. CDR3 DNA: TGTGCCAGCAGAAGCGGGAGCAGGCAGGGAGAGCAGTACTTC.

This clone was counted a single time. The chain uses TRBV7-8 and TRBJ2-4; 7 nucleotides match TRBD2. Germline-derived CDR1 and CDR2 are SGHVS and FQNEAQ. J lost 6 bases, V lost 5 bases, and 4 bases had no gene match. The CDR3 sequence is 13 residues long. DNA for the CDR3: TGTGCCAGCAGCCCCCGGGGGGTAAACATTCAGTACTTC. This codes for CASSPRGVNIQYF.

A few counts support this clone. The chain combines TRBV19 with TRBJ1-5; no firm D call. This CDR3 is built from 16 residues. The V end was cut by 1 base, the J end by 0 bases, with 10 bases between. Germline CDR1 reads LNHDA; CDR2 reads SQIVND (reference sequence). As DNA, the CDR3 is TGTGCCAGTAGTATAGTCGTGGGGATTAGCAATCAGCCCCAGCATTTT. Translated: CASSIVVGISNQPQHF.

The V and J genes are TRBV6-1 and TRBJ2-7; 9 nucleotides align to TRBD2. Germline CDR1 reads MNHNS; CDR2 reads SASEGT. J lost 4 bases, V lost 3 bases, and 4 bases had no gene match. The CDR3 totals 14 residues. DNA of the CDR3: TGTGCCAGCAGTGACCTAGCGGGGAGTTACGAGCAGTACTTC. This codes for CASSDLAGSYEQYF.

The chain employs TRBV6-1 and TRBJ2-5; D gene uncertain. The CDR3 sequence is 12 residues long. Germline-derived CDR1 and CDR2 are MNHNS and SASEGT. Trimming shortened V by 3 bases and J by 7 bases, and 9 bases separated the two germline ends. The CDR3 DNA follows: TGTGCCAGCAGTGATTGGCAGGTGACCCAGTACTTC. It codes for CASSDWQVTQYF.